The T cell receptor (beta chain) under discussion was sequenced for a study of CD8 T cells in ankylosing spondylitis. This clonotype occurred many times. MiXCR was run by TCRdb on the 5' RACE reads, yielding one entry per CDR3 protein. The repertoire has a few hundred thousand distinct CDR3 sequences, approximately 20% of them found once; the top ten carry less than 35%. In germline, CDR1 is DFQATT, CDR2 SNEGSKA (reference sequence). CDR3 length equals 15 residues. V was clipped by 4 bases and J by 0 bases; unmatched bases: 7. This TCR was recovered from a male donor with ankylosing spondylitis or in good health (not recorded which). The V call is TRBV20-1, the J call TRBJ2-7, with 9 positions matching TRBD2. Material: blood, either unsorted or a sorted T cell fraction (not recorded which). The CDR3 loop is CSAKSTAGGSYEQYF. The CDR3 DNA follows: TGCAGTGCTAAGTCGACAGCGGGAGGCTCCTACGAGCAGTACTTC.